A single sample is the source of the 16 T cell receptor beta chains below, sequenced in a study of T-cell memory formation after mild COVID-19. TCRdb used MiXCR to reprocess the 5' RACE reads, holding one entry per CDR3 protein. The repertoire consists of around 250,000 distinct CDR3 sequences, with about 17% occurring once and the leading ten covering 20% to 25%. The material sequenced was PBMCs or a T cell subset sorted from them (not recorded which). Receptors were obtained from a man younger than 35 who had mild COVID-19 (a few samples of this study predate the infection). Cell type and time point are not known.

The chain couples TRBV4-3 to TRBJ2-7; D is unresolved. Deletions cut 0 bases from V and 5 bases from J, with 14 bases between. Germline loops: CDR1 LGHNA, CDR2 YSLEER. The CDR3 is 15 amino acids. The CDR3 DNA sequence: TGCGCCAGCAGCCAAGACGTTCGCAGATTAAACGAGCAGTACTTC. Amino acid sequence: CASSQDVRRLNEQYF.

This clonotype was seen only a few times. The chain combines TRBV11-2 with TRBJ2-7; 8 bases fit TRBD2. The CDR3 is 15 residues long. Germline lookup yields CDR1 SGHAT and CDR2 FQNNGV. The trim removed 5 bases at V and 6 bases at J, leaving 12 bases unmatched. CDR3 sequence: CASSISGEKVSEQYV. For the CDR3, the DNA is TGTGCCAGCAGCATTAGCGGGGAAAAAGTCTCCGAGCAGTACGTC.

A few counts support this clonotype. V gene TRBV4-1 combines with J gene TRBJ2-5; D may match TRBD1 or TRBD2 (7 bases each). Germline CDR1 reads MGHRA; CDR2 reads YSYEKL. The CDR3 loop spans 15 amino acids. Between the trimmed V and J ends, which lost 2 bases and 5 bases, there was a span of 15 bases. Here the CDR3 DNA reads TGCGCCAGCAGCCAACCGAGGGGAGGGGGCGAGACCCAGTACTTC. Translation gives CASSQPRGGGETQYF.

This clonotype was detected a few times. The rearrangement joins TRBV7-9 to TRBJ2-3; D is tentatively TRBD1 or TRBD2 (6 bases each). Germline-derived CDR1 and CDR2 are SEHNR and FQNEAQ (reference sequence). The length of the CDR3 is 15 residues. V was shortened by 5 bases and J by 2 bases, with 14 bases between the two germline ends. CDR3 coding DNA: TGTGCCAGCAGCCCCAAGGGGGGAAACACAGATACGCAGTATTTT. Protein product: CASSPKGGNTDTQYF.

In its sample, this clonotype was seen a few times. This rearrangement joins TRBV6-5 to TRBJ2-1, with D unresolved. The CDR3 is 11 residues long. V was trimmed by 4 bases and J by 10 bases, leaving 8 bases between them. In germline, CDR1 is MNHEY, CDR2 SVGAGI. The CDR3 DNA is TGTGCCAGCAGTTCCTTCAGGGAGCAGTTCTTC. Amino acid sequence: CASSSFREQFF.

This clonotype was observed a handful of times. The chain employs TRBV15 and TRBJ2-5; 7 bases align to TRBD2. Germline loops: CDR1 LNHNV, CDR2 YYDKDF (reference sequence). V trimming: 5 bases; J trimming: 6 bases; junction bases outside the gene matches: 9. The CDR3 totals 14 residues. The CDR3 is CATSSPVREKTQYF. CDR3 nucleotides: TGTGCCACCAGCTCCCCCGTGCGGGAGAAGACCCAGTACTTC.

This clonotype was recorded only once. The rearrangement links TRBV29-1 to TRBJ2-1; TRBD2 is a possible D gene (5 bases). Germline CDR1 is SQVTM and CDR2 is ANQGSEA. The V gene lost 5 bases and the J gene lost 6 bases, with 14 bases spanning the gap. The CDR3 has 13 residues. CDR3 loop: CSVFRTGSNEQFF. The CDR3 DNA reads as TGCAGCGTTTTCAGGACGGGATCCAATGAGCAGTTCTTC.

The chain links TRBV5-5 to TRBJ1-4; D call uncertain. Germline-derived CDR1 and CDR2 are SGHKS and YYEKEE (reference sequence). Trimming stripped 0 bases from V and 0 bases from J, with 18 bases between. This CDR3 region has 19 residues. The CDR3 sequence: CASSLGTGKEGPTNEKLFF. Here the CDR3 DNA reads TGTGCCAGCAGCTTGGGAACGGGGAAAGAAGGGCCAACTAATGAAAAACTGTTTTTT.

The chain recombines TRBV18 with TRBJ2-5, with D perhaps given as TRBD1 or TRBD2 (5 bases each). CDR1 and CDR2 from the germline V gene are KGHSH and LQKENI. V was clipped by 3 bases and J by 1 base, with 12 bases between them. The CDR3 runs to 15 residues. CDR3 bases: TGTGCCAGCTCACCTCGGGACGGACCCCAAGAGACCCAGTACTTC. This sequence encodes CASSPRDGPQETQYF. Based on the CDR3 plus reference TRBV18 and TRBJ2-5, the full variable domain is NAGVMQNPRHLVRRRGQEARLRCSPMKGHSHVYWYRQLPEEGLKFMVYLQKENIIDESGMPKERFSAEFPKEGPSILRIQQVVRGDSAAYFCASSPRDGPQETQYFGPGTRLLVL.

V and J are TRBV9 and TRBJ2-1; D not certain. V lost 0 bases, J lost 3 bases, and 13 bases lay in between. CDR3 length equals 16 residues. Germline loops: CDR1 SGDLS, CDR2 YYNGEE. CDR3 protein: CASSVGRRLDYNEQFF. DNA of the CDR3: TGTGCCAGCAGCGTAGGTAGGCGCCTCGACTACAATGAGCAGTTCTTC.

In nucleotides, the CDR3 is TGCGCCAGCAGCTTCGACTACCGGGGAACCGGGGAGCTGTTTTTT. This gives the protein CASSFDYRGTGELFF. The V call is TRBV5-1, the J call TRBJ2-2, with TRBD2 as a possible D gene (5 bases). This CDR3 region has 15 residues. Germline V gene sequence: CDR1 SGHRS, CDR2 YFSETQ. V gave up 2 bases and J gave up 5 bases, with 13 bases separating them.

The chain combines TRBV12-3 or TRBV12-4 with TRBJ1-1; 9 bases are a match to TRBD1. The CDR3 is made up of 14 amino acids. V shed 6 bases, J shed 1 base, and the junction held 3 bases outside the gene matches. CDR3 residues: CASSWDRANTEAFF. The DNA of the CDR3 is TGTGCCAGCAGCTGGGACAGGGCGAACACTGAAGCTTTCTTT.

As regards this clonotype: An end of the junction differs from the germline gene, which may be a read error. The chain joins TRBV13 to TRBJ1-1, with D possibly matching TRBD1 (6 bases). This CDR3 contains 11 residues. CDR1 PRHDT and CDR2 FYEKMQ come from the germline V gene (reference sequence). The CDR3, as DNA: TGTGCCAGCAGCTTTGGACAGCGTCCTCTCTTT. It codes for CASSFGQRPLF.

The chain links TRBV5-1 to TRBJ1-3; a weak D match, TRBD1 (5 bases). CDR1 and CDR2 from the germline V gene are SGHRS and YFSETQ. Trimming stripped 3 bases from V and 0 bases from J, with 10 bases between. This CDR3 has 15 amino acids. The CDR3 reads CASSWGSSSGNTIYF. The DNA of the CDR3 is TGCGCCAGCAGCTGGGGCTCAAGCTCTGGAAACACCATATATTTT.

The chain combines TRBV28 with TRBJ2-3, with 9 bases matching TRBD1. V lost 8 bases and J lost 1; bases outside the gene matches: 19. Germline assignment: CDR1 MDHEN and CDR2 SYDVKM. This CDR3 contains 19 residues. The CDR3 DNA sequence: TGTGCCAGCCGCCTCCTGCGGGACAGGGTATTTGGAGGCACAGATACGCAGTATTTT. Its translation is CASRLLRDRVFGGTDTQYF.

V is TRBV5-1 and J is TRBJ1-2; perhaps TRBD1 as D (6 bases). The V and J ends lost 0 bases and 7 bases respectively, with 13 bases between them. The CDR3 has 14 amino acids. Germline CDR1 and CDR2: SGHRS and YFSETQ. DNA of the CDR3: TGCGCCAGCAGCTTGGGTTTGGGGGCGCGTGGCTACACCTTC. The encoded protein is CASSLGLGARGYTF.